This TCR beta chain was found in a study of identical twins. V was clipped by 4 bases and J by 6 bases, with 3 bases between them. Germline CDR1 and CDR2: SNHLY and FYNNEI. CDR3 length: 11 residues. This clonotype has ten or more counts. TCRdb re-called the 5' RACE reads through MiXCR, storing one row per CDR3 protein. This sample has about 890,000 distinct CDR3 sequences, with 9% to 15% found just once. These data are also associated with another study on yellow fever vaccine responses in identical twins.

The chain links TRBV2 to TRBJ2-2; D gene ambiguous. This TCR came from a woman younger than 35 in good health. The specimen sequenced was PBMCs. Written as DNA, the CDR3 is TGTGCCAGCAGTGGGTCCGGGGAGCTGTTTTTT. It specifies CASSGSGELFF.